The 10 T cell receptor beta chains below were found in one sample sequenced in a study of radiation and T cells in renal cell carcinoma. Clones were read by immunoSEQ multiplex PCR, and TCRdb kept only the in-frame ones, dropping some. The sample holds 150,000 or so clones, about nine tenths seen once. Indicated time point: baseline pretreatment blood. The treatment is: 15 Gy SBRT to primary tumor, nephrectomy 4 weeks later. Specimen: blood, collected from a patient whose treatment included radiotherapy and nephrectomy. These receptors were collected from a woman aged 70-85 years with renal cell carcinoma.

CDR3 residues: CASSESLLLNEQFF. CDR3 in DNA: TGCGCCAGCAGTGAGTCGTTACTCCTCAATGAGCAGTTCTTC. The chain uses TRBV10-2 and TRBJ2-1; D is ambiguous. Germline V gene sequence: CDR1 WSHSY, CDR2 SAAADI. The CDR3 contains 14 residues. V was cut by 0 bases and J by 6 bases, with 9 bases left in between.

This clone was seen only once. The chain recombines TRBV29-1 with TRBJ1-6, with 7 bases matching TRBD1. The CDR3 contains 14 residues. Germline lookup yields CDR1 SQVTM and CDR2 ANQGSEA. Trimming at V came to 5 bases and at J to 3 bases, leaving 4 bases not matched to a gene. The CDR3 sequence is CSVKGADYNSPLHF. DNA for the CDR3: TGCAGCGTTAAGGGGGCAGACTATAATTCACCCCTCCACTTT.

The V call is TRBV11-3, the J call TRBJ2-2; possibly TRBD1 or TRBD2 for D (5 bases each). Trimming pared 1 base from V and 8 bases from J, leaving 11 bases between. The CDR3 has 14 residues. The germline CDR1 and CDR2 sequences are SGHNT and YENEEA. Here the CDR3 DNA reads TGTGCCAGCAGCTTAGCCCGGGGCCTGGGGGAGCTGTTTTTT. Its translation is CASSLARGLGELFF.

The chain combines TRBV5-4 with TRBJ2-7; 8 nucleotides match TRBD2. The V gene end was trimmed by 6 bases and the J gene end by 0 bases; junction bases not matched to a gene: 8. CDR1 and CDR2 (germline): SGHNT, YYREEE (reference sequence). The CDR3 extends over 15 amino acids. The CDR3 coding sequence is TGTGCCAGCACGCCCACTAGCGGCAGCTCCTACGAGCAGTACTTC. It codes for CASTPTSGSSYEQYF.

The V and J genes are TRBV6-5 and TRBJ1-1; D is perhaps TRBD1 (6 bases). CDR1 MNHEY and CDR2 SVGAGI come from the germline V gene. V lost 3 bases, J lost 0 bases, and 11 bases lay in between. This CDR3 spans 15 amino acids. The DNA of the CDR3 is TGTGCCAGCAGTTATTTTCAGGGGATGAACACTGAAGCTTTCTTT. Translating it yields CASSYFQGMNTEAFF.

V gene TRBV4-1 combines with J gene TRBJ2-3; D is perhaps TRBD1 or TRBD2 (5 bases each). V gave up 0 bases and J gave up 0 bases, with 13 bases separating them. CDR1 is MGHRA, CDR2 YSYEKL, per germline. CDR3 length: 17 amino acids. As DNA, the CDR3 is TGCGCCAGCAGCCAAGATGGGGCAGGGAGTAGCACAGATACGCAGTATTTT. Translation: CASSQDGAGSSTDTQYF.

The chain couples TRBV11-2 to TRBJ1-1; D gene uncertain. The germline V gene encodes CDR1 SGHAT and CDR2 FQNNGV. The germline V and J ends were trimmed by 4 bases and 4 bases, with 7 bases remaining between them. The CDR3 totals 12 residues. CDR3: CASSSPGTEAFF. For the CDR3, the DNA is TGTGCCAGCAGCTCTCCGGGCACTGAAGCTTTCTTT.

The genes are TRBV27 and TRBJ1-6; D possibly corresponds to TRBD1 (5 bases). Germline CDR1 MNHEY, CDR2 SMNVEV (reference sequence). V was pared by 5 bases and J by 9 bases, with 14 bases between. CDR3 length: 14 residues. The CDR3 DNA sequence: TGTGCCAGCAGTCAGTTCGCCAGGGTTTCACCCCTCCACTTT. Protein: CASSQFARVSPLHF.

This chain connects TRBV2 to TRBJ1-6; possible D gene TRBD1, 5 bases. The CDR3 sequence is 17 residues long. V was cut by 2 bases and J by 10 bases, with 21 bases left in between. Germline CDR1 and CDR2: SNHLY and FYNNEI. The CDR3 is CASSEKGRGAKKSPLHF. The CDR3 coding sequence is TGTGCCAGCAGTGAAAAGGGACGGGGAGCGAAAAAATCACCCCTCCACTTT.

V gene TRBV28 combines with J gene TRBJ1-1; D is possibly TRBD1 (5 bases). The CDR3 totals 15 residues. Germline CDR1 is MDHEN and CDR2 is SYDVKM. V was clipped by 1 base and J by 3 bases, with 12 bases between them. CDR3 sequence reads: CASSLSRVRYTEAFF. CDR3 DNA sequence: TGTGCCAGCAGTTTATCCAGGGTGCGGTACACTGAAGCTTTCTTT.